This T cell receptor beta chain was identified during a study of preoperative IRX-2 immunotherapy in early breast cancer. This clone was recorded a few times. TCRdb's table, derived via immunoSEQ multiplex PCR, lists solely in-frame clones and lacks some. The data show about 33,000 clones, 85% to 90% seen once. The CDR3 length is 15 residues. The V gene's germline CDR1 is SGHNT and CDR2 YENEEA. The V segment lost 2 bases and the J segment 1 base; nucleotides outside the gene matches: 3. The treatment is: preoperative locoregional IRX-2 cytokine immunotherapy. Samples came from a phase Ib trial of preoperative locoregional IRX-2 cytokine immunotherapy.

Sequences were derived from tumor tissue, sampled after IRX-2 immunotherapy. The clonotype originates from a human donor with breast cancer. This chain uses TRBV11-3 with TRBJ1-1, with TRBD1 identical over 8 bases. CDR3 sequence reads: CASSLIGTGNTEAFF. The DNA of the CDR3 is TGTGCCAGCAGCTTAATAGGGACAGGGAACACTGAAGCTTTCTTT.